This T cell receptor beta chain was recovered during a study of preoperative IRX-2 immunotherapy in early breast cancer. Repertoires were generated with immunoSEQ multiplex PCR, while TCRdb's copy carries only in-frame clones and drops some. The sample has under 35,000 clones; approximately 80% are singletons. Treatment defined: preoperative locoregional IRX-2 cytokine immunotherapy. Samples came from a phase Ib trial of preoperative locoregional IRX-2 cytokine immunotherapy. The sequence derives from a human donor with breast cancer. The specimen was obtained from a patient treated with IRX-2 immunotherapy.

The CDR3 DNA follows: TGCGCCAGCAGCCAACTGACAGGGGAAACTGAAGCTTTCTTT. It is translated as CASSQLTGETEAFF. This chain uses TRBV5-1 with TRBJ1-1; TRBD1 aligns across 8 bases. The CDR3 has 14 residues. Unmatched junction bases numbered 7, after V lost 4 bases and J lost 5 bases. CDR1 and CDR2 from the germline V gene are SGHRS and YFSETQ.